This entry concerns a single T cell receptor beta chain. What this receptor recognizes is not known. No qualities accompany the bases; no much larger clone lies one base away. V drops 0 bases and J drops 1 base, leaving 9 bases in between. The germline V gene (reference sequence) sets CDR1 to DFQATT and CDR2 to SNEGSKA. Reading from cysteine to phenylalanine, the CDR3 counts 14 amino acids. The read is trimmed to its CDR3 DNA, 42 bases read in frame from base 1. These reads were obtained on an Illumina MiSeq. The authors processed their data as follows. The Shannon-Wiener index, calculated in VDJtools, was used to measure repertoire diversity. A TCRbeta clonotype counted as expanded if its clonotype frequency was 3 or higher. TCRdb took the public reads, trimmed them with fastp at Q25, ran MiXCR for clone calling and kept in-frame beta chains. Merged by CDR3 protein, the rows form single entries marked with the most common genes and DNA. TCRdb's processing, not the authors', yielded these V and J calls. This sample gives roughly 700 distinct CDR3 sequences in total; around 16% of them show up just once. Approximately 7.7% of the sample rests with the top ten.

The data were obtained in a study of precursors of human CD4 cytotoxic T cells (dated by TCRdb to 2017 to 2018). In the study overall: CD4+ memory subsets from over twelve donors in total were covered by the bulk TCR-seq analysis. Sequences for both the TCRalpha and TCRbeta chains came out of the TCR-seq analysis of 11 to 15 donors (table S7). What the work shows at the level of the full study, not this receptor alone: IL-7Rhigh and IL-7R- TEMRA subsets showed more restricted TCR repertoires, with lower diversity and more expanded clonotypes, than TCM and TEM subsets. The limitation that the direction of differentiation between precursor and effector cells cannot be definitively established by a human observational design was noted by the authors. Only 13 of the 14 donors were included in some bulk TCR-seq comparisons, suggesting that not every subset was available for every donor. A bigger share of IL-7Rhigh TEMRA clonotypes consisted of expanded effector clonotypes than was the case for TEM or TCM clonotypes.

To test a precursor-effector relationship among CD4 cytotoxic T cells, bulk UMI-based TCR sequencing was performed on four sorted CD4+ memory subsets (TCM, TEM, IL-7Rhigh TEMRA, IL-7R- TEMRA). The cells came from peripheral blood mononuclear cells that had been isolated from human blood. Recombination joined TRBV20-1 with TRBJ2-5; no D gene call is confident. Sequencing used memory CD4+ T cells from blood (PBMCs). The TCR sequence derives from a human donor in good health. The CDR3 has the sequence CSAREGSSQETQYF. The nucleotide sequence reads TGCAGTGCTAGAGAGGGAAGCAGCCAAGAGACCCAGTACTTC.